The 22 T cell receptor beta chains below were found in one sample sequenced in a study of shared clonotypes between healthy human individuals. Some clones are missing from TCRdb's copy, which holds only in-frame ones; the method was immunoSEQ multiplex PCR. In the table there are 2 million to 2.5 million clones, just over 90% of which are singletons. The sequencing sample was made of naive CD4+ T cells from PBMCs. Noted subset: CD45RA+ positively selected. Receptors were obtained from a man between 18 and 35 years old in good health. Some clones in this sample may be carry-over from other donors' samples.

The rearrangement uses TRBV9 and TRBJ1-2; D perhaps matches TRBD1 (5 bases). Germline V CDR1 and CDR2: SGDLS, YYNGEE. Trimming removed 0 bases from V and 7 bases from J, with 16 bases in between. This CDR3 region has 15 residues. CDR3 sequence (DNA): TGTGCCAGCAGCGTAGGAACCGGGACTCAGGGTGGCTACACCTTC. This gives the protein CASSVGTGTQGGYTF.

This chain uses TRBV6-1 with TRBJ2-5; TRBD2 aligns across 7 bases. Germline V CDR1 and CDR2: MNHNS, SASEGT. Unmatched junction bases numbered 7, after V lost 5 bases and J lost 4 bases. CDR3 size: 14 residues. CDR3 amino acids: CASSPREVGETQYF. For the CDR3, the DNA is TGTGCCAGCAGTCCTCGGGAGGTTGGAGAGACCCAGTACTTC.

V is TRBV30 and J is TRBJ1-1; a possible D gene is TRBD1 (6 bases). Trimming left V 5 bases short and J 4 bases short, with 14 bases between. Germline V gene sequence: CDR1 GTSNPN, CDR2 SVGIG (reference sequence). The length of the CDR3 is 13 residues. CDR3 nucleotides: TGTGCCTGGGGGGGGCCCAGGGGCACTGAAGCTTTCTTT. Translated, it gives CAWGGPRGTEAFF.

V and J are TRBV5-4 and TRBJ2-1; the match to TRBD1 covers 9 bases. V was pared by 4 bases and J by 8 bases, with 13 bases of the junction left unmatched. The germline gives CDR1 SGHNT, CDR2 YYREEE (reference sequence). This CDR3 has 16 amino acids. The CDR3 nucleotides read TGTGCCAGCAGCCAGAGCACCACAGGGGGCGTCTATGAGCAGTTCTTC. Its protein is CASSQSTTGGVYEQFF. The full variable domain, completed using reference TRBV5-4 and TRBJ2-1, is ETGVTQSPTHLIKTRGQQVTLRCSSQSGHNTVSWYQQALGQGPQFIFQYYREEENGRGNFPPRFSGLQFPNYSSELNVNALELDDSALYLCASSQSTTGGVYEQFFGPGTRLTVL.

The rearrangement uses TRBV2 and TRBJ2-1; 14 bases line up with TRBD2. The germline CDR1 and CDR2 sequences are SNHLY and FYNNEI. This CDR3 region has 17 residues. V gave up 7 bases and J gave up 3 bases; unmatched junction bases: 8. The chain's CDR3 is CASTRLAGGALYNEQFF. The CDR3 coding sequence is TGTGCCAGCACAAGACTAGCGGGAGGGGCCCTCTACAATGAGCAGTTCTTC.

The sample holds one count of this clone. The CDR3 spells CASSLGPGPKNIQYF. Here the CDR3 DNA reads TGTGCCAGCAGTTTAGGCCCGGGACCCAAAAACATTCAGTACTTC. This rearrangement joins TRBV28 to TRBJ2-4; D tentatively reads TRBD1 or TRBD2 (5 bases each). V shed 2 bases and J shed 2 bases, with 10 bases lying between them. Germline-derived CDR1 and CDR2 are MDHEN and SYDVKM. This CDR3 is built from 15 residues. The full variable domain, completed using reference TRBV28 and TRBJ2-4, is DVKVTQSSRYLVKRTGEKVFLECVQDMDHENMFWYRQDPGLGLRLIYFSYDVKMKEKGDIPEGYSVSREKKERFSLILESASTNQTSMYLCASSLGPGPKNIQYFGAGTRLSVL.

As regards this clone: At one end, the junction sequence differs from germline, possibly due to a read error. The J gene is TRBJ1-5, the V gene TRBV2, with a tentative D call TRBD1 (6 bases). CDR3 length: 14 residues. CDR1 and CDR2 from the germline V gene are SNHLY and FYNNEI. The CDR3 is CASSVQGSDQPQHF. CDR3 bases: TGTGCCAGCAGCGTACAGGGTAGCGATCAGCCCCAGCATTTT. Together with reference TRBV2 and TRBJ1-5, the CDR3 gives the full variable domain: EPEVTQTPSHQVTQMGQEVILRCVPISNHLYFYWYRQILGQKVEFLVSFYNNEISEKSEIFDDQFSVERPDGSNFTLKIRSTKLEDSAMYFCASSVQGSDQPQHFGDGTRLSIL.

This chain links TRBV14 with TRBJ2-5; tentative D call: TRBD2 (6 bases). Deletions cut 5 bases from V and 5 bases from J, with 15 bases between. CDR1 and CDR2 (germline): SGHDN, FVKESK. The CDR3 length is 14 residues. CDR3 bases: TGTGCCAGCAGCGAACAACTAGCTTCGGAGACCCAGTACTTC. This translates into CASSEQLASETQYF.

DNA of the CDR3: TGTGCCAGCAGCGTAATGTCGGGGCTGAACACCGGGGAGCTGTTTTTT. It is translated as CASSVMSGLNTGELFF. This chain uses TRBV9 with TRBJ2-2; possibly TRBD1 or TRBD2 for D (5 bases each). From germline, CDR1 is SGDLS and CDR2 YYNGEE. The CDR3 is 16 amino acids. V lost 1 base and J lost 1, with 11 bases in between. Supplemented by reference TRBV9 and TRBJ2-2, the full variable domain reads DSGVTQTPKHLITATGQRVTLRCSPRSGDLSVYWYQQSLDQGLQFLIQYYNGEERAKGNILERFSAQQFPDLHSELNLSSLELGDSALYFCASSVMSGLNTGELFFGEGSRLTVL.

The gene calls are TRBV7-3 and TRBJ1-5, with 7 bases lining up with TRBD1. The V gene's germline CDR1 is SGHTA and CDR2 FQGTGA. The CDR3 is made up of 14 amino acids. V shed 5 bases, J shed 6 bases, and the junction held 7 bases outside the gene matches. CDR3 amino acids: CASSPTGTGQPQHF. CDR3 DNA: TGTGCCAGCAGCCCGACAGGGACGGGTCAGCCCCAGCATTTT. Complete variable domain (other parts from reference TRBV7-3 and TRBJ1-5): GAGVSQTPSNKVTEKGKYVELRCDPISGHTALYWYRQSLGQGPEFLIYFQGTGAADDSGLPNDRFFAVRPEGSVSTLKIQRTERGDSAVYLCASSPTGTGQPQHFGDGTRLSIL.

In regard to this clone: This CDR3 is also generated by other DNA sequences in the sample. The chain links TRBV5-1 to TRBJ2-5; D is perhaps TRBD1 (6 bases). Trimming stripped 3 bases from V and 2 bases from J, with 8 bases between. Germline CDR1 SGHRS, CDR2 YFSETQ. This CDR3 spans 13 amino acids. CDR3 coding DNA: TGCGCCAGCAGCTCCAGGGGTCAAGAGACCCAGTACTTC. Amino acid sequence: CASSSRGQETQYF.

The CDR3 loop reads CASSSQVNTEAFF. In DNA form, the CDR3 reads TGTGCCAGCAGCTCACAGGTAAACACTGAAGCTTTCTTT. This chain uses TRBV7-7 with TRBJ1-1; tentatively, D is TRBD1 (5 bases). CDR1 SSHAT and CDR2 FNYEAQ come from the germline V gene (reference sequence). The CDR3 totals 13 residues. The V gene lost 4 bases and the J gene lost 2 bases, with 8 bases spanning the gap. Supplemented by reference TRBV7-7 and TRBJ1-1, the full variable domain reads GAGVSQSPRYKVTKRGQDVTLRCDPISSHATLYWYQQALGQGPEFLTYFNYEAQPDKSGLPSDRFSAERPEGSISTLTIQRTEQRDSAMYRCASSSQVNTEAFFGQGTRLTVV.

The table lists this clone with a count of one. The rearrangement uses TRBV5-1 and TRBJ2-1; 13 positions agree with TRBD2. CDR1 and CDR2 from the germline V gene are SGHRS and YFSETQ. V trimming: 4 bases; J trimming: 8 bases; junction bases outside the gene matches: 6. The length of the CDR3 is 15 residues. The CDR3 is CASSTGTSGKYEQFF. The CDR3 nucleotides are TGCGCCAGCAGCACGGGGACTAGCGGGAAGTATGAGCAGTTCTTC.

About this clone: Additional DNA sequences in this sample encode the identical CDR3. This rearrangement joins TRBV5-4 to TRBJ2-5; perhaps D is TRBD1 or TRBD2 (5 bases each). Between the trimmed V and J ends, which lost 3 bases and 5 bases, there was a span of 14 bases. This CDR3 has 14 amino acids. The germline V gene has CDR1 SGHNT and CDR2 YYREEE (reference sequence). In nucleotides, the CDR3 is TGTGCCAGCAGCTCCCGGGACCGACAGGAGACCCAGTACTTC. It translates to CASSSRDRQETQYF. Full variable domain (outside the CDR3, taken from reference TRBV5-4 and TRBJ2-5): ETGVTQSPTHLIKTRGQQVTLRCSSQSGHNTVSWYQQALGQGPQFIFQYYREEENGRGNFPPRFSGLQFPNYSSELNVNALELDDSALYLCASSSRDRQETQYFGPGTRLLVL.

CDR3 coding DNA: TGTGCCAGCAGCTTGGGACTAGCGGGACTCACAGATACGCAGTATTTT. This translates into CASSLGLAGLTDTQYF. The chain employs TRBV5-6 and TRBJ2-3, with TRBD2 identical over 11 bases. This CDR3 is 16 amino acids long. CDR1 SGHDT and CDR2 YYEEEE come from the germline V gene. V trimming: 0 bases; J trimming: 2 bases; junction bases outside the gene matches: 2.

The count of this clone is one. The sample has other DNA sequences that encode this CDR3 too. The V gene is TRBV5-1, the J gene TRBJ2-3; 7 nucleotides line up with TRBD2. The V segment lost 4 bases and the J segment 4 bases; nucleotides outside the gene matches: 3. Looked up from germline, CDR1 is SGHRS and CDR2 is YFSETQ. The CDR3 spans 13 residues. CDR3 in amino acids: CASSPGRADTQYF. The CDR3 bases are TGCGCCAGCAGCCCGGGGAGGGCAGATACGCAGTATTTT.

The chain carries TRBV9 and TRBJ2-1; 7 nucleotides agree with TRBD1. The CDR3 has 16 residues. V shed 7 bases, J shed 5 bases, and the junction held 15 bases outside the gene matches. The germline V gene has CDR1 SGDLS and CDR2 YYNGEE. For the CDR3, the DNA is TGTGCCAGCGCTAAGTTGCCGACAGGGACCAACAATGAGCAGTTCTTC. Amino acid sequence: CASAKLPTGTNNEQFF.

The chain joins TRBV7-7 to TRBJ2-5; 9 nucleotides agree with TRBD1. V shed 3 bases, J shed 5 bases, and the junction held 7 bases outside the gene matches. This CDR3 has 15 amino acids. Germline V gene data show CDR1 as SSHAT and CDR2 as FNYEAQ (reference sequence). In nucleotides, the CDR3 is TGTGCCAGCAGCTTTCCGGGACAGGGTGTGGAGACCCAGTACTTC. Amino acid sequence: CASSFPGQGVETQYF. Together with reference TRBV7-7 and TRBJ2-5, the CDR3 gives the full variable domain: GAGVSQSPRYKVTKRGQDVTLRCDPISSHATLYWYQQALGQGPEFLTYFNYEAQPDKSGLPSDRFSAERPEGSISTLTIQRTEQRDSAMYRCASSFPGQGVETQYFGPGTRLLVL.

The J gene is TRBJ2-5, the V gene TRBV5-1; D is possibly TRBD1 (5 bases). V shed 5 bases and J shed 1 base, with 12 bases lying between them. The CDR3 covers 14 residues. Germline loops: CDR1 SGHRS, CDR2 YFSETQ. The CDR3 DNA is TGCGCCAGCAGTATACCACAGGTCCAAGAGACCCAGTACTTC. Amino acid sequence: CASSIPQVQETQYF. Together with reference TRBV5-1 and TRBJ2-5, the CDR3 gives the full variable domain: KAGVTQTPRYLIKTRGQQVTLSCSPISGHRSVSWYQQTPGQGLQFLFEYFSETQRNKGNFPGRFSGRQFSNSRSEMNVSTLELGDSALYLCASSIPQVQETQYFGPGTRLLVL.

In the case of this clone: This same CDR3 is encoded by further DNA sequences in the sample. This rearrangement joins TRBV2 to TRBJ2-7; D is possibly TRBD1 or TRBD2 (5 bases each). The V gene's germline CDR1 is SNHLY and CDR2 FYNNEI. This CDR3 comprises 14 residues. The V and J ends lost 3 bases and 3 bases respectively, with 12 bases between them. The CDR3 DNA follows: TGTGCCAGCAGTGATCAAGGGGCGGGCTACGAGCAGTACTTC. It encodes CASSDQGAGYEQYF. Full variable domain (missing parts from reference TRBV2 and TRBJ2-7): EPEVTQTPSHQVTQMGQEVILRCVPISNHLYFYWYRQILGQKVEFLVSFYNNEISEKSEIFDDQFSVERPDGSNFTLKIRSTKLEDSAMYFCASSDQGAGYEQYFGPGTRLTVT.

The chain carries TRBV28 and TRBJ2-3, with 9 bases matching TRBD2. The CDR3 runs to 15 residues. Germline V lookup: CDR1 MDHEN, CDR2 SYDVKM. J gave up 3 bases and V 2 bases, and 3 bases lay outside the gene matches. The CDR3 loop reads CASSLKLAGTDTQYF. The CDR3 nucleotides are TGTGCCAGCAGTTTAAAGCTAGCGGGGACAGATACGCAGTATTTT.

In regard to this clone: This sample also contains other DNA sequences that code for the same CDR3. The chain joins TRBV5-1 to TRBJ2-3; the D gene could be TRBD1 or TRBD2 (5 bases each). The CDR3 sequence is 13 residues long. Germline lookup yields CDR1 SGHRS and CDR2 YFSETQ. With 7 bases removed from V and 3 bases from J, the gap between germline ends came to 12 bases. The CDR3 reads CASGGQTTDTQYF. The CDR3 nucleotides read TGCGCCAGCGGAGGACAAACGACAGATACGCAGTATTTT.